The clone carrying this T cell receptor (beta chain) came up once. The CDR3 is 11 amino acids. Looked up from germline, CDR1 is MGHDK and CDR2 is SYGVNS. Trimming removed 8 bases at V and 6 bases at J, with 10 bases between. Assay: immunoSEQ multiplex PCR; the TCRdb copy retains only in-frame clones and omits some. The sample carries around 95,000 clones, around four fifths recorded once. This specimen comes from a study of control samples from healthy donors and cancer patients. The rearrangement links TRBV25-1 to TRBJ1-1; maybe TRBD1 (6 bases). This TCR came from a man younger than 45 in good health. The sequenced sample was blood. For the CDR3, the DNA is TGTGCCAGCGGCCGGACAGCTGAAGCTTTCTTT. It is translated as CASGRTAEAFF.